This T cell receptor beta chain was captured in a study of blood T cell repertoires in COVID-19 (dated by TCRdb to 2020 to 2021). Regarding the research as a whole: Collaborator samples came from the United States, Italy and Spain and covered acute and convalescent phases of COVID-19. The prospective study material was composed of cDNA or gDNA derived from T cells, B-cell-depleted T cells, or PBMCs. Deeply sampled blood TCRbeta repertoires from subjects exposed to, actively infected with, or recovered from COVID-19 were included in the dataset. The repertoires were made available in a free public database intended to serve as a resource for research on the immune response to SARS-CoV-2. The samples were drawn from two sources: the first 160 participants of the ongoing ImmuneRACE study, and 1,200 or so subjects contributed by 6 global collaborators. Sample metadata almost always included a de-identified subject ID, COVID-19 status, age in years and sex. Where available, HLA class I and class II types were taken from metadata supplied by the sample provider and were not determined by assay-based typing. What the authors observed across the whole study: The quantity of clinical and demographic metadata differed by source and by participant and was supplied without curation.

TCRbeta CDR3 regions were amplified from genomic DNA by means of the immunoSEQ Assay, a bias-controlled multiplex PCR. As for how the authors treated the data: Nucleated cell counts per sample were estimated from amplification of reference gene primers within the assay. To quantify the absolute abundance of each unique TCRbeta CDR3 rearrangement, sequence reads were collapsed and filtered. Productive Simpson clonality was computed per sample as the square root of Simpson's diversity index over productive rearrangements. TCRdb carries this immuneACCESS record with in-frame sequences only. Its versions omit some clonotypes, under half of them owing to an unresolved V gene in the studies checked, with the rest unexplained. Clonal size and the V and J genes are those of that table, whereas D and trimming came from the DNA. This sample holds 100,000 to 120,000 clones; over 70% were observed only once. The top ten constitute approximately 1.5% of the sample.

Whole blood was collected in K2EDTA tubes by collaborating institutions according to the institutions' own protocols. For TCRbeta analysis, collaborators shipped samples in one of three forms: frozen whole blood, isolated PBMCs, or DNA extracted from either of those sample types. V lost 8 bases and J lost 5 bases, and the count of bases not matched to a germline gene is 6. Taken from the germline V gene, the CDR1 and CDR2 loops are SNHLY and FYNNEI. Including the terminal cysteine and phenylalanine, the CDR3 comprises 14 residues. The DNA shown is the 42-base CDR3, in frame from base 1. This clone has only a few counts. The clone's antigen remains unknown. The input lacks base qualities; no much larger clone sits a single base away.

The receptor was isolated from a man in his fifties with acute or convalescent COVID-19. The sequenced sample consisted of peripheral blood. The sequence links TRBV2 to TRBJ2-2; TRBD1 matches 9 bases in the middle. The DNA sequence is given as TGTGCCAGCGGGGGGACAGGGAATACCGGGGAGCTGTTTTTT. Its coded protein is CASGGTGNTGELFF.